Listed below are T cell receptor beta chains from one sample, sequenced in a study of blood T cell repertoires in COVID-19. Generated by immunoSEQ multiplex PCR, the TCRdb table keeps only in-frame clones and is missing some. The data hold about 49,000 clones, with over 80% observed a single time. The specimen sequenced was peripheral blood. The receptors were sampled from a woman of 80 years or more with COVID-19, enrolled during active disease. Each CDR3 is given with its conserved first and last residue. A D gene is named only where the DNA matches it firmly. Clone size is not always given. Where it is, it says once, few, many or a class for expanded clones.

j_call d_call clone_size v_call cdr3_length cdr3_nt cdr3_aa
TRBJ2-1 TRBD1 NA TRBV19 13 TGTGCCACCTCAGGGGGTTCCTACAATGAGCAGTTCTTC CATSGGSYNEQFF
TRBJ1-5 TRBD1 NA TRBV12-3/TRBV12-4 13 TGTGCCAGCGCGGGACAGGGGCTTCAGCCCCAGCATTTT CASAGQGLQPQHF
TRBJ2-7 NA NA TRBV20-1 11 TGCAGTGCTAGAGCGGGCTACGAGCAGTACTTC CSARAGYEQYF
TRBJ2-1 NA few TRBV9 16 TGTGCCAGCAGCGTAGGAGGCGCCCTCTCCTACAATGAGCAGTTCTTC CASSVGGALSYNEQFF
TRBJ1-1 TRBD1 once TRBV19 13 TGTGCCAGTAGTGGACAGGGGGCAACTGAAGCTTTCTTT CASSGQGATEAFF
TRBJ1-6 TRBD1 NA TRBV11-2 14 TGTGCCAGCAGCTTAGTCAGGGGGGAATCACCCCTCCACTTT CASSLVRGESPLHF
TRBJ2-2 NA NA TRBV2 15 TGTGCCAGCCAGCCGGCGGCAGGGCACACCGGGGAGCTGTTTTTT CASQPAAGHTGELFF
TRBJ1-2 TRBD1 NA TRBV5-1 15 TGCGCCAGCAGCTTGTCTCGGACAGGCAACTATGGCTACACCTTC CASSLSRTGNYGYTF
TRBJ1-2 NA few TRBV16 11 TGTGCCAGCAGCCCCTATAGCGGCTACACCTTC CASSPYSGYTF
TRBJ2-4 TRBD2 once TRBV28 17 TGTGCCAGCACCGGCGTGGGCGCGGGAGCCTCCAAAAACATTCAGTACTTC CASTGVGAGASKNIQYF
TRBJ2-3 NA NA TRBV11-2 12 TGTGCCAGCAGCCCTACGGGAGATACGCAGTATTTT CASSPTGDTQYF
TRBJ1-4 TRBD1 NA TRBV28 14 TGTGCCAGCAGGGCGACAGGGGTGGTTGAAAAACTGTTTTTT CASRATGVVEKLFF
TRBJ2-7 TRBD2 NA TRBV30 13 TGTGCCCCCCGACTAGCGGGACTCTACGAGCAGTACTTC CAPRLAGLYEQYF
TRBJ2-1 TRBD2 NA TRBV10-3 16 TGTGCCATCAGTGAGTCTCAGACTAGCGGGAACAATGAGCAGTTCTTC CAISESQTSGNNEQFF
TRBJ2-7 NA NA TRBV11-2 14 TGTGCCAGCAGCTTCGAAAGGGGGACCTACGAGCAGTACTTC CASSFERGTYEQYF
TRBJ2-7 NA NA TRBV5-1 14 TGCGCCAGCAGCGGTACGACAGATTCCTACGAGCAGTACTTC CASSGTTDSYEQYF
TRBJ1-1 NA NA TRBV11-2 14 TGTGCCAGCAGCTTAGGCCACGGAGCGACTGAAGCTTTCTTT CASSLGHGATEAFF
TRBJ1-4 TRBD1 NA TRBV19 14 TGTGCCAGTAAGCAGGGGGCGCTTAATGAAAAACTGTTTTTT CASKQGALNEKLFF
TRBJ1-1 NA NA TRBV5-1 15 TGCGCCAGCAGTCGTCAGGGCAGCCACGGCCGAGGAGCTTTCTTT CASSRQGSHGRGAFF
TRBJ2-7 NA NA TRBV9 12 TGTGCCAGCAGCGGCAGGACCTACGAGCAGTACTTC CASSGRTYEQYF
TRBJ1-5 NA NA TRBV7-2 16 TGTGCCAGCAGCTTAGTAGTGGGGGCGATCAATCAGCCCCAGCATTTT CASSLVVGAINQPQHF
TRBJ1-4 NA NA TRBV18 13 TGTGCCAGCTCGCCCAGGGTCGGGGAAAAACTGTTTTTT CASSPRVGEKLFF
TRBJ2-7 NA NA TRBV18 14 TGTGCCAGCTCACCCTTCGACAGCTCCTACGAGCAGTACTTC CASSPFDSSYEQYF
TRBJ1-5 NA NA TRBV18 15 TGTGCCAGCTCACAAATGGAGGGGAGCAATCAGCCCCAGCATTTT CASSQMEGSNQPQHF
TRBJ2-4 TRBD2 NA TRBV5-1 20 TGCGCCAGCAGCTTGAAACTAGCGGGGGCTACGTCCTTAGCCAAAAACATTCAGTACTTC CASSLKLAGATSLAKNIQYF
TRBJ2-1 TRBD2 NA TRBV9 17 TGTGCCAGCAGCGCCCGACTAGCGGGAGGGGTCTACAATGAGCAGTTCTTC CASSARLAGGVYNEQFF
TRBJ2-2 TRBD1 once TRBV5-4 15 TGTGCCAGCAGCTTTGACAGGGGGGCCGCCGGGGAGCTGTTTTTT CASSFDRGAAGELFF
TRBJ1-3 NA NA TRBV3-1/TRBV3-2 14 TGTGCCAGCAGACTCCGGGGGGTCGGAAACACCATATATTTT CASRLRGVGNTIYF
TRBJ1-1 TRBD1 NA TRBV19 14 TGTGCCAGTAGTATAGTACAGGGGGGAACTGAAGCTTTCTTT CASSIVQGGTEAFF
TRBJ1-6 NA NA TRBV5-1 15 TGCGCCAGCAGCTTGAGGGACATCGATAATTCACCCCTCCACTTT CASSLRDIDNSPLHF
TRBJ1-5 NA once TRBV7-2 13 TGTGCCAGCAGCTGGGACACTGGTCAGCCCCAGCATTTT CASSWDTGQPQHF
TRBJ2-7 NA once TRBV10-3 16 TGTGCCATCAGTACGAACGGGACTCCAAAGAACCGAGAGCAGTACTTC CAISTNGTPKNREQYF
TRBJ2-2 NA NA TRBV12-5 14 TGTGCTAGTGGGAAACGGGAATCAACCGGGGAGCTGTTTTTT CASGKRESTGELFF
TRBJ1-1 NA NA TRBV9 14 TGTGCCAGCAGCGCGGGGGTGCTAAACACTGAAGCTTTCTTT CASSAGVLNTEAFF
TRBJ2-3 NA NA TRBV7-2 14 TGTGCCACTCCCCCCGGGGGGCCCACAGATACGCAGTATTTT CATPPGGPTDTQYF
TRBJ1-4 TRBD1 NA TRBV9 16 TGTGCCAGCAGCGTGGGGACAGGGGCAACTAATGAAAAACTGTTTTTT CASSVGTGATNEKLFF
TRBJ1-6 NA NA TRBV19 14 TGTGCCAGTAGTACTCAGGGTACGAATTCACCCCTCCACTTT CASSTQGTNSPLHF
TRBJ1-2 NA NA TRBV2 11 TGTGCCGGGGGCAGGGGCGGTGGCTACACCTTC CAGGRGGGYTF
TRBJ2-7 NA once TRBV2 13 TGTGCCAGCACCCATTACCCCCCAGGGGAGCAGTACTTC CASTHYPPGEQYF
TRBJ1-2 NA NA TRBV7-9 15 TGTGCCAGCAGCTCCCAGGGCCCTCGAGTTATTGGCTACACCTTC CASSSQGPRVIGYTF
TRBJ1-6 NA NA TRBV2 11 TGTGCCAGCAGCCGATTACCGGCCCTCCACTTT CASSRLPALHF
TRBJ2-7 NA NA TRBV23-1 17 TGCGCCAGCAGTCAATGCGGTTTTAGGGAACAGGAACACGAGCAGTACTTC CASSQCGFREQEHEQYF
TRBJ1-2 NA NA TRBV5-5 13 TGTGCCAGCAGCTTGGTTCTCGGCTATGGCTACACCTTC CASSLVLGYGYTF
TRBJ1-4 TRBD1 few TRBV28 16 TGTGCCAGCAGTCTCTTCGGCCAGGGGGCAGGTGAAAAACTGTTTTTT CASSLFGQGAGEKLFF
TRBJ1-3 NA NA TRBV19 15 TGTGCCAGTGGGAGGGACTCCTACTCTGGAAACACCATATATTTT CASGRDSYSGNTIYF
TRBJ1-5 TRBD1 NA TRBV5-1 16 TGCGCCAGCAGCTTGTCCGGGACAGGGGGCAGTCAGCCCCAGCATTTT CASSLSGTGGSQPQHF
TRBJ1-2 TRBD1 once TRBV2 14 TGTGCCAGCAGACTACAGGGGGCTGGCTATGGCTACACCTTC CASRLQGAGYGYTF
TRBJ2-5 TRBD2 NA TRBV2 18 TGTGCCAGCAGTGAAGCGTGGACTAGCGGGGGGGTTCGAGAGACCCAGTACTTC CASSEAWTSGGVRETQYF
TRBJ2-3 TRBD1 NA TRBV5-1 16 TGCGCCAGCAGCCTCCTGACAGGGGGCGGCACAGATACGCAGTATTTT CASSLLTGGGTDTQYF
TRBJ1-1 NA NA TRBV19 13 TGTGCCAGTAGTATTCGAGGGTCGGCTGAAGCTTTCTTT CASSIRGSAEAFF
TRBJ1-2 TRBD1 NA TRBV28 15 TGTGCCAGCAGTTCTACGACAGGGGGCATTGATGGCTACACCTTC CASSSTTGGIDGYTF
TRBJ1-5 NA NA TRBV19 15 TGTGCCAGTAGTCGTCTAGCAGGCAGTAATCAGCCCCAGCATTTT CASSRLAGSNQPQHF